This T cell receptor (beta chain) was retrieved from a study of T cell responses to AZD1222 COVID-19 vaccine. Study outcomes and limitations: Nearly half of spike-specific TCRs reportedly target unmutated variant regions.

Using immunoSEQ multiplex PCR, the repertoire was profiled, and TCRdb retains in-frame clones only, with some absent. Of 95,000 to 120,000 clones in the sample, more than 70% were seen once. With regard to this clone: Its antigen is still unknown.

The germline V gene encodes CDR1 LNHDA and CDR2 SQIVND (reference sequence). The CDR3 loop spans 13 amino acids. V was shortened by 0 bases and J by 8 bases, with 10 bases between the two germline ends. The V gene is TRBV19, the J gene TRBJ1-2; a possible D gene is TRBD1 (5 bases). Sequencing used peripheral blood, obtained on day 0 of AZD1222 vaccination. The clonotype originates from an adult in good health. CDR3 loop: CASSIDRVYGYTF. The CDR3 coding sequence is TGTGCCAGTAGTATAGACAGGGTCTACGGCTACACCTTC.